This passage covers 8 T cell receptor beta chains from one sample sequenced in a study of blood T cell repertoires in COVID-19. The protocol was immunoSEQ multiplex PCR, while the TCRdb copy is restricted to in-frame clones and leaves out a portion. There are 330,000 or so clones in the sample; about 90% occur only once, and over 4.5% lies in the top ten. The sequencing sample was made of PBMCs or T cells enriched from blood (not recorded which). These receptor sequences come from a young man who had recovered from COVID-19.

The CDR3 DNA follows: TGTGCCAGCAGCCAGCGGGTGGGAGAGGCCGGGGAGCTGTTTTTT. Its protein is CASSQRVGEAGELFF. This chain joins TRBV3-1 (or the pseudogene TRBV3-2) and TRBJ2-2, with a possible D match to TRBD2 (5 bases). Trimming removed 3 bases from V and 6 bases from J, with 14 bases in between. Germline lookup yields CDR1 LGHDT and CDR2 YNNKEL (reference sequence). The CDR3 is made up of 15 amino acids.

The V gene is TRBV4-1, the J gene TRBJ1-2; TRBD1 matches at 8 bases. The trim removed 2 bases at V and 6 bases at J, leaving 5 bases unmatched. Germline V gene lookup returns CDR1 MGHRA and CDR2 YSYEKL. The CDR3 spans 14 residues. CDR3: CASSQQGQEDGYTF. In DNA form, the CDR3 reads TGCGCCAGCAGCCAACAGGGACAGGAAGATGGCTACACCTTC.

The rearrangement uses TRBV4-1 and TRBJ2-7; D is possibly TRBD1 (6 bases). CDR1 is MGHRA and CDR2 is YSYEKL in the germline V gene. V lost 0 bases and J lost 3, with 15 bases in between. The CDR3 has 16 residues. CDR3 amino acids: CASSQDWAGANYEQYF. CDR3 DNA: TGCGCCAGCAGCCAAGACTGGGCAGGGGCCAACTACGAGCAGTACTTC.

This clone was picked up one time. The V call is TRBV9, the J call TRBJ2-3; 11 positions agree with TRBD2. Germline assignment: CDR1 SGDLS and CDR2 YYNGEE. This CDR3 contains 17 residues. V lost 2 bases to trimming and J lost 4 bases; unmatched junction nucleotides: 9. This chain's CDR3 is CASSVYLAGGGADTQYF. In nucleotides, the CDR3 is TGTGCCAGCAGCGTTTACCTAGCGGGGGGCGGGGCAGATACGCAGTATTTT. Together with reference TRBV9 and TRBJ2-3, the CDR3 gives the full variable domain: DSGVTQTPKHLITATGQRVTLRCSPRSGDLSVYWYQQSLDQGLQFLIQYYNGEERAKGNILERFSAQQFPDLHSELNLSSLELGDSALYFCASSVYLAGGGADTQYFGPGTRLTVL.

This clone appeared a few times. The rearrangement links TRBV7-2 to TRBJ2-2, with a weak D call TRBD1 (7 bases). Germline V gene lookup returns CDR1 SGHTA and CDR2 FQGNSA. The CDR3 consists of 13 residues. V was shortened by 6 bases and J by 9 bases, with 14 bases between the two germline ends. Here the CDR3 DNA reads TGTGCCAGCAGTGGCCCAGGGGGGAGGGAGCTGTTTTTT. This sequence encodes CASSGPGGRELFF.

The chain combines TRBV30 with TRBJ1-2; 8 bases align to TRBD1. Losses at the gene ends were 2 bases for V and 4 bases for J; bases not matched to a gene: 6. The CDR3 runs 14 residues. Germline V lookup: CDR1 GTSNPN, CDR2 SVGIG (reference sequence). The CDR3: CAWSWTGSGYGYTF. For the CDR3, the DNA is TGTGCCTGGAGTTGGACAGGGTCGGGCTATGGCTACACCTTC.

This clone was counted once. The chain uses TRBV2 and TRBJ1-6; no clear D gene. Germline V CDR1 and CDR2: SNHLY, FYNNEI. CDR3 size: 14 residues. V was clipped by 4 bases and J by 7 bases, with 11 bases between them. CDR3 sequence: CASSVAGGNSPLHF. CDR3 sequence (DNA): TGTGCCAGCAGTGTTGCAGGAGGGAATTCACCCCTCCACTTT.

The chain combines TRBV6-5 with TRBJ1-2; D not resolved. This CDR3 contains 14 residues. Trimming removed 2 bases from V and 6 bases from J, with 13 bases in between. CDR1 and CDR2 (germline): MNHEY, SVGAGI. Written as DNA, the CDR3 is TGTGCCAGCAGTTACGGAGGTGGATGGAATGGCTACACCTTC. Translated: CASSYGGGWNGYTF.